This TCR beta chain stems from a study of T cell changes during pregnancy in multiple sclerosis. Libraries were prepared by immunoSEQ multiplex PCR; TCRdb keeps only in-frame clonotypes and omits some of them. The top ten hold 10% of the sample, which has 39,000 or so clones, 90% seen once. The CDR3 contains 15 residues. Germline V gene data show CDR1 as SGHDN and CDR2 as FVKESK. The ends were cut back, 3 bases at V and 5 bases at J, with 16 bases in the middle. This material consisted of CD8+ T cells from peripheral blood mononuclear cells, taken in the first trimester of pregnancy. The receptor comes from a female donor with multiple sclerosis, enrolled in a pregnancy study. The chain employs TRBV14 and TRBJ2-5; possibly TRBD1 for D (6 bases). As DNA, the CDR3 is TGTGCCAGCAGCCACTCCGGACAGCACTTGGAGACCCAGTACTTC. Protein sequence: CASSHSGQHLETQYF.